This T cell receptor beta chain was identified during a study of shared clonotypes between healthy human individuals. Study-wide results and caveats: Only blood was sampled, and tissue TCR repertoires likely differ from blood ones.

In this sample, this clone turned up once. Its antigen remains unidentified. CD8 cells regarded as naive lacked CD45RO, were positively chosen for CCR7, and omitted terminally differentiated effector memory CD45RA+ cells. TCRdb's copy holds only in-frame clones and misses some; the assay was immunoSEQ multiplex PCR. The sample shows 800,000 or so clones, roughly 96% of them seen only once. Input material: naive CD8+ T cells sorted from blood. This clonotype was sampled from a man aged 25-45 years in good health.

Here the CDR3 DNA reads TGTGCTAGTGGTTTAGGGCAGCGGATCCAAGAGACCCAGTACTTC. As protein: CASGLGQRIQETQYF. The chain uses TRBV12-5 and TRBJ2-5; tentatively, D is TRBD2 (5 bases). Germline V CDR1 and CDR2: LGHNT, FRNRAP. CDR3 length: 15 amino acids. The V end lost 3 bases, the J end lost 1 base, and 12 bases lay between the germline ends.